Described below is a single T cell receptor (beta chain) sequence and its context. The data were obtained in a study of immune cell composition in non-small cell lung cancer. Assay used: immunoSEQ multiplex PCR; TCRdb lists only in-frame clones, some missing. The data contain around 16,000 clones, 77% of them singletons. The normal lung sample lay at least 3 cm, and maximally far, from the tumour. This sample also appeared in a second study, on CD4 T cells in lung cancer. This second study notes: Several resected stage I-III patients provided tumor and non-adjacent lung tissue. Most patients were former smokers with adenocarcinoma or squamous histology. Some patients had received nivolumab or pembrolizumab before giving blood.

Sequences were obtained from non-adjacent lung tissue. The source of this sequence is a human donor with non-small cell lung cancer.

The CDR3 DNA sequence: TGTGCCAGCAGTTTTCGAGGTGGGAGTGAAGCTTTCTTT. It specifies CASSFRGGSEAFF. This chain connects TRBV28 to TRBJ1-1; D gene unclear. The CDR3 is 13 amino acids. V was clipped by 3 bases and J by 7 bases, with 12 bases between them. Germline values: CDR1 MDHEN, CDR2 SYDVKM.